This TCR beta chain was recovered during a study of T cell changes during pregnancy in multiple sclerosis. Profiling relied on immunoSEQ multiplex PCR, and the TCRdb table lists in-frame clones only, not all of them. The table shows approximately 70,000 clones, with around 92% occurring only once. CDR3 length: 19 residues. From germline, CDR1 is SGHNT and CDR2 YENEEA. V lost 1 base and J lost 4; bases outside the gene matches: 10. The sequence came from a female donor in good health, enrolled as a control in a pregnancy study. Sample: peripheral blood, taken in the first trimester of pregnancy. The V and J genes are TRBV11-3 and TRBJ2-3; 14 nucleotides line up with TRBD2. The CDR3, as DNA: TGTGCCAGCAGCTTAGGAGGTGGGACTAGCGGGGGTCGCGCAGATACGCAGTATTTT. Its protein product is CASSLGGGTSGGRADTQYF. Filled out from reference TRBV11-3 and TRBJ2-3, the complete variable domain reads EAGVVQSPRYKIIEKKQPVAFWCNPISGHNTLYWYLQNLGQGPELLIRYENEEAVDDSQLPKDRFSAERLKGVDSTLKIQPAELGDSAVYLCASSLGGGTSGGRADTQYFGPGTRLTVL.